This T cell receptor (beta chain) was captured in a study of T cell changes during pregnancy in multiple sclerosis (dated by TCRdb to the late 2010s). With regard to the full study: The study examined how the T cell repertoire changed over the course of pregnancy in women with multiple sclerosis.

Libraries were made using the immunoSEQ multiplex PCR assay. Imported from immuneACCESS, the table was reduced by TCRdb to in-frame sequences with V and J called. These copies leave out some clones; in studies compared against another copy, an unresolved V gene accounts for under half, and the cause of the remainder is not known. Recorded for this sample are some 76,000 clones; 85% to 95% of them occurred a single time. The biggest ten clones account for about 0.31% of the sample. Notes on this clone: Its target antigen remains unknown. Per-base qualities were not stored, and no clone one base away is much larger.

V lost 2 bases and J lost 5 bases, and the count of bases not matched to a germline gene is 5. The germline V gene gives CDR1 as SGHDT and CDR2 as YYEEEE. Including cysteine and phenylalanine, the CDR3 has 15 amino acids. CDR3 DNA is the only sequence kept; it has 45 bases, read in frame from the first base. Sequencing used CD4+ T cells from peripheral blood mononuclear cells, obtained after pregnancy. The TCR sequence derives from a female donor with multiple sclerosis, enrolled in a pregnancy study. This sequence uses TRBV5-6 and TRBJ2-3; the central 10 bases match TRBD2. Here the CDR3 is given as CASSLAGGPIDTQYF. The DNA sequence is given as TGTGCCAGCAGCTTAGCGGGGGGGCCCATAGATACGCAGTATTTT.